This TCR beta chain originates from a study of shared clonotypes between healthy human individuals. Study-level results: The study drew on few donors, limiting represented genetic and exposure-history diversity.

In the case of this clone: Its antigen is not identified. The junction does not match germline at one end; this may be a read error.

TCRdb's copy holds only in-frame clones and misses some; the assay was immunoSEQ multiplex PCR. The table lists more than 450,000 clones, 79% of them singletons. This CDR3 has 13 residues. CDR1 is ENHRY and CDR2 is SYGVKD in the germline V gene. V usage is TRBV10-3 and J usage is TRBJ2-3; 9 bases are a match to TRBD1. The specimen sequenced was PBMCs. The TCR comes from a woman between 40 and 50 years old in good health. Some clones in this sample may be carry-over from other donors' samples. CDR3 loop: CAISEGDRASTEF. CDR3 nucleotides: TGTGCCATCAGTGAAGGGGACAGGGCATCGACGGAATTT.